These 31 T cell receptor beta chains were sequenced from one sample in a study of monozygotic twins with inflammatory bowel disease. Using the 5' RACE reads, TCRdb records one entry per CDR3 protein without DNA. Recorded here are around 140,000 distinct CDR3 sequences; the top ten clones represent roughly 2.5%. Sample: blood. These receptors were taken from a human donor with ulcerative colitis or Crohn's disease, or a healthy co-twin of an affected twin (not recorded which).

The chain recombines TRBV12-5 with TRBJ2-1; without DNA, the TCRdb call of TRBD2 cannot be checked. In germline, CDR1 is LGHNT, CDR2 FRNRAP. The CDR3 is 15 amino acids. The CDR3 loop reads CASGNGETRKNEQFF.

J is TRBJ2-7 and V is TRBV7-2; TCRdb reports TRBD1, a call that lacks DNA to check it against. CDR3 length: 13 residues. CDR1 SGHTA and CDR2 FQGNSA come from the germline V gene. The CDR3 reads CASSSRTGDEQYF.

The chain couples TRBV5-1 to TRBJ1-1; TCRdb's D gene call, TRBD1, goes unchecked for lack of DNA. This CDR3 is built from 14 residues. The germline gives CDR1 SGHRS, CDR2 YFSETQ. CDR3 amino acids: CASTRESGGIEAFF.

This chain uses TRBV7-9 with TRBJ2-7; the TCRdb call, TRBD1, lacks DNA for checking. From germline, CDR1 is SEHNR and CDR2 FQNEAQ (reference sequence). The CDR3 covers 13 residues. The CDR3 is CASSLDRPGEQYF.

The rearrangement joins TRBV18 to TRBJ2-2. The V gene's germline CDR1 is KGHSH and CDR2 LQKENI. The CDR3 is made up of 13 amino acids. The CDR3 sequence: CASSRQDPGELFF.

The V and J genes are TRBV7-8 and TRBJ1-5; TCRdb's D gene call, TRBD1, goes unchecked for lack of DNA. The CDR3 is 12 amino acids. CDR1 SGHVS and CDR2 FQNEAQ come from the germline V gene. CDR3: CASSSPLGPQHF.

The V call is TRBV7-2, the J call TRBJ1-2; TCRdb reports TRBD1, a call that lacks DNA to check it against. Germline V gene sequence: CDR1 SGHTA, CDR2 FQGNSA. The CDR3 is 15 residues long. CDR3 in amino acids: CASSLAHGTGYGYTF.

The gene calls are TRBV3-1 and TRBJ2-1; TCRdb lists TRBD1, though no DNA is available to test this call. The germline V gene has CDR1 LGHDT and CDR2 YNNKEL (reference sequence). This CDR3 has 16 residues. The CDR3 is CASSQDLTGARNEQFF.

The CDR3 spells CSASADRGAQYF. The chain is built from TRBV20-1 and TRBJ2-5; as DNA is missing, the TRBD1 call by TCRdb cannot be tested. CDR1 is DFQATT and CDR2 is SNEGSKA in the germline V gene (reference sequence). The CDR3 has 12 residues.

This sequence joins TRBV5-1 and TRBJ1-5; as DNA is missing, the TRBD1 call by TCRdb cannot be tested. CDR3 length: 13 residues. The germline gives CDR1 SGHRS, CDR2 YFSETQ. CDR3 residues: CASRAGVSQPQHF.

CDR3 amino acids: CASSFMLGTGISDTQYF. This chain connects TRBV7-2 to TRBJ2-3; no DNA is available, so the TRBD1 call from TCRdb remains unchecked. The CDR3 length is 17 residues. The V gene's germline CDR1 is SGHTA and CDR2 FQGNSA.

The rearrangement joins TRBV7-3 to TRBJ2-3; the D call of TRBD1 rests on TCRdb alone, since no DNA is present to check it. This CDR3 region has 18 residues. Germline CDR1 reads SGHTA; CDR2 reads FQGTGA. CDR3 amino acids: CASSWGLSIPGNTDTQYF.

V gene TRBV4-1 combines with J gene TRBJ1-2. This CDR3 is built from 12 residues. Germline V gene sequence: CDR1 MGHRA, CDR2 YSYEKL. CDR3 region: CASSQGLVGYTF.

This chain joins TRBV20-1 and TRBJ2-5; TCRdb's D call of TRBD2 is untestable without DNA. The CDR3 contains 15 residues. CDR1 DFQATT and CDR2 SNEGSKA come from the germline V gene (reference sequence). This CDR3 is CSARPPAGGLETQYF.

The rearrangement links TRBV20-1 to TRBJ1-5; the TCRdb D gene call, TRBD1, has no DNA to confirm it. The CDR3 is made up of 14 amino acids. Germline CDR1 is DFQATT and CDR2 is SNEGSKA (reference sequence). The CDR3 sequence is CSARQGNSNQPQHF.

V and J are TRBV7-7 and TRBJ1-3. CDR1 and CDR2 (germline): SSHAT, FNYEAQ (reference sequence). The CDR3 consists of 17 residues. The CDR3 protein is CASSREATRSPVNTIYF.

The rearrangement links TRBV14 to TRBJ2-1; TCRdb returns TRBD2, unconfirmable since there is no DNA. The CDR3 extends over 15 amino acids. Per germline, CDR1 SGHDN and CDR2 FVKESK. The CDR3 sequence is CASSQDGGGVNEQFF.

This chain connects TRBV20-1 to TRBJ2-2; TCRdb proposes TRBD2, but this gene call is untestable without DNA. This CDR3 contains 13 residues. The germline gives CDR1 DFQATT, CDR2 SNEGSKA (reference sequence). CDR3 residues: CSAALRNTGELFF.

V gene TRBV9 combines with J gene TRBJ2-2. Germline assignment: CDR1 SGDLS and CDR2 YYNGEE. The CDR3 length is 13 residues. The CDR3 protein is CASSVSVTGELFF.

The chain carries TRBV20-1 and TRBJ1-2. Per germline, CDR1 DFQATT and CDR2 SNEGSKA (reference sequence). CDR3 length: 14 amino acids. CDR3: CSAARGASQGGYTF.

The chain uses TRBV20-1 and TRBJ2-7. The CDR3 has 14 amino acids. CDR1 and CDR2 from the germline V gene are DFQATT and SNEGSKA (reference sequence). The CDR3 loop reads CSARLWGKSYEQYF.

V usage is TRBV5-5 and J usage is TRBJ2-7. The CDR3 is 14 residues long. Germline values: CDR1 SGHKS, CDR2 YYEKEE (reference sequence). The CDR3 sequence is CASSLSLAAYEQYF.

This chain uses TRBV11-2 with TRBJ1-6. The CDR3 is 16 amino acids. Germline V CDR1 and CDR2: SGHAT, FQNNGV. CDR3 amino acids: CASSLDIGAYNSPLHF.

V is TRBV30 and J is TRBJ2-2. Germline V gene lookup returns CDR1 GTSNPN and CDR2 SVGIG (reference sequence). The CDR3 sequence is 14 residues long. CDR3 residues: CAWSRVVSTGELFF.

J is TRBJ2-7 and V is TRBV27; TCRdb selects TRBD1, and the lack of DNA leaves this call unchecked. The V gene's germline CDR1 is MNHEY and CDR2 SMNVEV (reference sequence). The CDR3 loop spans 15 amino acids. The CDR3 here is CASSPSGTVSYEQYF.

This chain uses TRBV19 with TRBJ1-1; the D gene TCRdb calls, TRBD1, cannot be checked with no DNA. CDR1 and CDR2 from the germline V gene are LNHDA and SQIVND (reference sequence). CDR3 length: 12 amino acids. The CDR3 is CASSNRGAGAFF.

This rearrangement joins TRBV7-9 to TRBJ2-5; without DNA, the TCRdb call of TRBD1 cannot be checked. Germline V gives CDR1 SEHNR, CDR2 FQNEAQ (reference sequence). The CDR3 extends over 14 amino acids. The CDR3 spells CASSWGQGNETQYF.

The chain recombines TRBV7-6 with TRBJ2-2. The V gene's germline CDR1 is SGHVS and CDR2 FNYEAQ. This CDR3 spans 14 amino acids. The CDR3 loop reads CASSLVNGHGELFF.

This chain links TRBV9 with TRBJ2-1. The germline CDR1 and CDR2 sequences are SGDLS and YYNGEE. The CDR3 has 15 amino acids. CDR3 protein: CASSVDWFVNNEQFF. The full variable domain, with the rest looked up from reference TRBV9 and TRBJ2-1, is DSGVTQTPKHLITATGQRVTLRCSPRSGDLSVYWYQQSLDQGLQFLIQYYNGEERAKGNILERFSAQQFPDLHSELNLSSLELGDSALYFCASSVDWFVNNEQFFGPGTRLTVL.

The chain uses TRBV4-1 and TRBJ2-5. Per germline, CDR1 MGHRA and CDR2 YSYEKL. CDR3 length: 16 residues. The CDR3 region is CASSHLRIIKQETQYF.

The V call is TRBV5-1, the J call TRBJ2-1; checking the TCRdb D call of TRBD2 is not possible without DNA. Germline V gene data show CDR1 as SGHRS and CDR2 as YFSETQ. The CDR3 has 17 residues. CDR3 sequence reads: CASSLGASHGLYNEQFF.